This TCR beta chain was sequenced during a study of cytomegalovirus exposure and HLA in healthy donors. Study results and limitations: It was reportedly the case that the classifier diagnosed cytomegalovirus status with high specificity and sensitivity. The authors reported that TCR beta sequences could predict HLA-A and HLA-B alleles. These predictions were accurate for most subjects in the first cohort. Among TCR beta chains, those listed as cytomegalovirus-associated numbered over 150. Common viral pathogens (according to a later analysis) appeared linked to several of the most significant clusters.

Amplification used 60 Vbeta primers and 13 Jbeta primers. Sequencing used immunoSEQ multiplex PCR; TCRdb keeps in-frame clones, though not all of them. Of 75,000 to 90,000 clones detected, around 10% appear once; the ten largest clones hold around 24%. V lost 4 bases, J lost 4 bases, and 7 bases stayed unmatched. CDR1 SGHDT and CDR2 YYEEEE come from the germline V gene. This CDR3 region has 15 residues. This clone has a handful of counts. The antigen is unknown. The V and J genes are TRBV5-6 and TRBJ2-1; the match to TRBD2 covers 8 bases. The sequence derives from a man aged 55 to 70 in good health and CMV-seropositive. Sequenced: PBMCs. The CDR3 nucleotides are TGTGCCAGCAGCAGTCAGCGGGAGCCATACAATGAGCAGTTCTTC. Encoded protein: CASSSQREPYNEQFF.